This T cell receptor beta chain was captured in a study of T cell responses to AZD1222 COVID-19 vaccine. Study conclusions and caveats: Most donors were white British and more were female, and clonal diversity was possibly underestimated. Baseline seropositives among AZD1222 recipients totaled only five to seven.

Assay used: immunoSEQ multiplex PCR; TCRdb lists only in-frame clones, some missing. In the table there are roughly 130,000 clones, around 85% of which are singletons. With respect to this clone: Antigen unknown.

Germline lookup yields CDR1 KGHDR and CDR2 SFDVKD. The CDR3 has 16 residues. The junction had 6 bases not matched to a gene; V was cut back by 2 bases and J by 7 bases. The chain couples TRBV24-1 to TRBJ2-1; TRBD2 matches 11 bases. The sample was peripheral blood, taken on day 0 of AZD1222 vaccination. The source is an adult in good health. CDR3 sequence: CATSDYARLAGNEQFF. The CDR3 DNA follows: TGTGCCACCAGTGATTACGCCAGACTAGCGGGGAATGAGCAGTTCTTC.